This T cell receptor beta chain was sequenced during a study of blood T cell repertoires in COVID-19. The overall study: Sources were T cells, B-cell-depleted T cells, or PBMCs; the material itself was cDNA or gDNA.

In the source study's methods: Estimated nucleated cell counts came from reference gene primer amplification. Using immunoSEQ multiplex PCR, the repertoire was profiled, and TCRdb retains in-frame clones only, with some absent. Clonal size and the V and J genes are those of that table, whereas D and trimming came from the DNA. The sample includes hundreds of thousands of clones, over 70% seen only once; the top ten take approximately 7.4%. Germline V gene data show CDR1 as MNHEY and CDR2 as SMNVEV (reference sequence). This CDR3 spans 17 amino acids. Trimming took 1 base from V and 4 from J; bases not matched to a gene: 9.

The chain links TRBV27 to TRBJ2-1, with TRBD2 matching 8 bases. The sequence was collected from a woman aged 50 to 60 with acute or convalescent COVID-19. Sequenced: peripheral blood. The CDR3 protein is CASSLYPGQREYNEQFF. CDR3 coding DNA: TGTGCCAGCAGTTTATACCCCGGCCAGCGGGAGTACAATGAGCAGTTCTTC.